This T cell receptor beta chain was sequenced for a study of technical replicates of blood from several donors. CDR3 length: 15 residues. Germline CDR1 reads SEHNR; CDR2 reads FQNEAQ (reference sequence). V shed 7 bases and J shed 0 bases, with 16 bases lying between them. TCRdb keeps only in-frame clones here, not all; method: immunoSEQ multiplex PCR. The sample consists of just under 85,000 clones, about 92% of them appearing once. The sequence derives from a human donor in good health. Sequences were obtained from T cells isolated from PBMCs. The chain employs TRBV7-9 and TRBJ2-7; tentative D call: TRBD1 (5 bases). The CDR3 coding sequence is TGTGCCAGCACCTCAGACCTCAGGGTCTCCTACGAGCAGTACTTC. Protein: CASTSDLRVSYEQYF.